A single sample is the source of the 19 T cell receptor beta chains below, sequenced in a study of vaccination and CD4 T cells after COVID-19. Cultured CD4+ T cells had their DNA profiled by the Oncomine TCR Beta short-read assay. TCRdb called the PCR reads again in MiXCR, with one record for every CDR3 protein. The top ten hold 16% of the sample, which has roughly 15,000 distinct CDR3 sequences, 54% seen once. These receptors' antigens are unknown. Noted treatment: roughly 11-day PBMC culture with coronavirus spike peptide pools or control peptides (ViraFEST assay). Sequenced: CD4+ T cells from blood, cultured in vitro. The source of these receptors is a human donor who had recovered from COVID-19.

Only a few counts were recorded for this clonotype. This sequence joins TRBV11-2 and TRBJ2-2; the D gene is possibly TRBD2 (6 bases). The CDR3 spans 15 residues. In germline, CDR1 is SGHAT, CDR2 FQNNGV. Trimming removed 4 bases from V and 0 bases from J, with 9 bases in between. CDR3 DNA: TGTGCCAGCAGCTATAGCGGTACGAACACCGGGGAGCTGTTTTTT. It is translated as CASSYSGTNTGELFF.

V is TRBV20-1 and J is TRBJ2-3; 9 bases are a match to TRBD2. Germline-derived CDR1 and CDR2 are DFQATT and SNEGSKA (reference sequence). V lost 5 bases to trimming and J lost 0 bases; unmatched junction nucleotides: 6. The length of the CDR3 is 15 residues. The CDR3 reads CSAPGLAQSTDTQYF. CDR3 sequence (DNA): TGCAGTGCTCCGGGACTAGCCCAAAGCACAGATACGCAGTATTTT.

This chain connects TRBV15 to TRBJ2-1, with TRBD2 matching 11 bases. The germline V gene encodes CDR1 LNHNV and CDR2 YYDKDF (reference sequence). The CDR3 sequence is 14 residues long. Trimming took 3 bases from V and 7 from J; bases not matched to a gene: 2. The chain's CDR3 is CATSRGLAENEQFF. The CDR3, as DNA: TGTGCCACCAGCAGGGGACTAGCGGAGAATGAGCAGTTCTTC.

The chain employs TRBV7-3 and TRBJ2-1; no definite D call. The CDR3 is made up of 15 amino acids. Germline V gives CDR1 SGHTA, CDR2 FQGTGA. Trimming took 4 bases from V and 7 from J, leaving 17 bases between them. The CDR3 loop reads CASSSSLAGRNEQFF. For the CDR3, the DNA is TGTGCCAGCAGCTCCAGTCTTGCCGGAAGGAATGAGCAGTTCTTC.

The rearrangement links TRBV7-2 to TRBJ1-3; possibly TRBD1 for D (6 bases). Germline V gene lookup returns CDR1 SGHTA and CDR2 FQGNSA. The CDR3 sequence is 14 residues long. The V gene lost 6 bases and the J gene lost 4 bases, with 13 bases spanning the gap. The CDR3 sequence is CASRLGGAGNTIYF. CDR3 nucleotide sequence: TGTGCCAGCAGATTGGGGGGGGCCGGAAACACCATATATTTT.

This clonotype has just a few counts. This sequence joins TRBV7-8 and TRBJ1-5; D uncertain. V lost 3 bases and J lost 7, with 10 bases in between. The CDR3 sequence is 13 residues long. Germline V lookup: CDR1 SGHVS, CDR2 FQNEAQ. For the CDR3, the DNA is TGTGCCAGCAGCTTGGGCCAGGACCAGCCCCAGCATTTT. This encodes CASSLGQDQPQHF. Full variable domain (remainder filled in from reference TRBV7-8 and TRBJ1-5): GAGVSQSPRYKVAKRGQDVALRCDPISGHVSLFWYQQALGQGPEFLTYFQNEAQLDKSGLPSDRFFAERPEGSVSTLKIQRTQQEDSAVYLCASSLGQDQPQHFGDGTRLSIL.

The chain combines TRBV2 with TRBJ2-3; 9 bases match TRBD2. Germline trimming cut 2 bases from V and 4 bases from J; bases unmatched to any gene: 4. Germline values: CDR1 SNHLY, CDR2 FYNNEI. The CDR3 contains 15 residues. As DNA, the CDR3 is TGTGCCAGCAGTGAACAGGGCGGGGGGGCAGATACGCAGTATTTT. Encoded protein: CASSEQGGGADTQYF.

The rearrangement joins TRBV7-3 to TRBJ2-2; D call uncertain. Per germline, CDR1 SGHTA and CDR2 FQGTGA. The V gene lost 5 bases and the J gene lost 2 bases, with 9 bases spanning the gap. The CDR3 extends over 14 amino acids. CDR3 nucleotide sequence: TGTGCCAGCAGCCCCGATGGAAACACCGGGGAGCTGTTTTTT. Translated, it gives CASSPDGNTGELFF.

In its sample, this clonotype was seen a few times. This chain uses TRBV6-1 with TRBJ2-3; D uncertain. The germline V gene has CDR1 MNHNS and CDR2 SASEGT. V shed 3 bases and J shed 1 base, with 11 bases lying between them. The length of the CDR3 is 15 residues. This chain's CDR3 is CASSEGRSRTDTQYF. The CDR3 DNA is TGTGCCAGCAGTGAGGGCAGGAGCCGCACAGATACGCAGTATTTT.

The chain employs TRBV20-1 and TRBJ2-6; D gene uncertain. CDR3 length equals 12 residues. Germline CDR1 DFQATT, CDR2 SNEGSKA (reference sequence). Trimming took 2 bases from V and 4 from J, leaving 3 bases between them. DNA of the CDR3: TGCAGTGCTAGAAGAGGGGCCAACGTCCTGACTTTC. It codes for CSARRGANVLTF.

V is TRBV15 and J is TRBJ1-1; a possible D gene is TRBD1 (5 bases). Trimming took off 3 bases at V and 4 bases at J, with 12 bases between the two ends. CDR1 and CDR2 (germline): LNHNV, YYDKDF (reference sequence). CDR3 length: 14 residues. DNA for the CDR3: TGTGCCACCAGCAGGGGCAGGGTCCCCACTGAAGCTTTCTTT. Translating gives CATSRGRVPTEAFF.

This clonotype is a singleton in its sample. The chain is built from TRBV6-1 and TRBJ1-3; D gene ambiguous. CDR1 MNHNS and CDR2 SASEGT come from the germline V gene. V shed 3 bases and J shed 2 bases, with 8 bases lying between them. The CDR3 runs to 14 residues. The CDR3, as DNA: TGTGCCAGCAGTGAGGGCAGGACTGGAAACACCATATATTTT. Protein product: CASSEGRTGNTIYF.

The gene calls are TRBV20-1 and TRBJ2-7; D unclear. Trimming shortened V by 6 bases and J by 6 bases, and 18 bases separated the two germline ends. The CDR3 is 13 residues long. CDR1 and CDR2 from the germline V gene are DFQATT and SNEGSKA (reference sequence). The CDR3 sequence is CSADPKGWGEQYF. The CDR3 nucleotides are TGCAGTGCCGACCCCAAAGGGTGGGGCGAGCAGTACTTC.

CDR3 DNA: TGTGCCAGCAGTTATTTGGGACAGGGACATTACTATGGCTACACCTTC. It specifies CASSYLGQGHYYGYTF. The genes are TRBV6-5 and TRBJ1-2, with TRBD1 matching 9 bases. The trim removed 3 bases at V and 3 bases at J, leaving 8 bases unmatched. The CDR3 totals 16 residues. Germline V gene sequence: CDR1 MNHEY, CDR2 SVGAGI.

The V call is TRBV20-1, the J call TRBJ1-2; D unclear. Trimming removed 2 bases from V and 2 bases from J, with 15 bases in between. The CDR3 is 15 residues long. Germline CDR1 DFQATT, CDR2 SNEGSKA (reference sequence). The CDR3 DNA is TGCAGTGCTAGATTGAGTGGAAGCGTAAACTATGGCTACACCTTC. Its protein product is CSARLSGSVNYGYTF.

The gene calls are TRBV5-6 and TRBJ1-3; perhaps TRBD1 as D (5 bases). Trimming cost V 0 bases and J 5 bases, with 9 bases left between them. Germline assignment: CDR1 SGHDT and CDR2 YYEEEE. This CDR3 comprises 14 residues. CDR3 nucleotide sequence: TGTGCCAGCAGCTTGGTGGGGGGGAGAAACACCATATATTTT. Translation gives CASSLVGGRNTIYF.

This chain links TRBV10-3 with TRBJ2-3; the D is unclear. This CDR3 has 14 residues. Germline CDR1 and CDR2: ENHRY and SYGVKD. The V and J ends lost 7 bases and 2 bases respectively, with 13 bases between them. The CDR3 nucleotides are TGTGCCATCAAGAAGACAACAAACACAGATACGCAGTATTTT. This encodes CAIKKTTNTDTQYF.

V and J are TRBV19 and TRBJ2-7; the D is unclear. V dropped 5 bases and J dropped 2 bases, with 10 bases sitting between them. There are 13 residues in the CDR3. Germline CDR1 LNHDA, CDR2 SQIVND (reference sequence). This CDR3 reads CASSSVAAYEQYF. The CDR3 coding sequence is TGTGCCAGTAGTTCAGTGGCAGCCTACGAGCAGTACTTC.

The chain employs TRBV5-1 and TRBJ2-7, with 8 nucleotides matching TRBD1. The DNA end lines up better with TRBJ2-5; the J call may be wrong. Per germline, CDR1 SGHRS and CDR2 YFSETQ. This CDR3 comprises 16 residues. This chain's CDR3 is CASSLIGGQGGETQYF. Written as DNA, the CDR3 is TGCGCCAGCAGCTTGATTGGAGGACAGGGAGGAGAGACCCAGTACTTC.